This TCR beta chain stems from a study of early T cells in non-severe SARS-CoV-2 infection. Study summary: Bulk RNA isolated from unsorted whole blood underwent sequencing; chains were not paired. Study-wide points: Private and CD4 specificities were missed by VDJdb matching, which favored anti-spike CD8 responses.

There are 16 residues in the CDR3. V was shortened by 5 bases and J by 5 bases, with 18 bases between the two germline ends. Attached unique molecular identifiers marked individual cDNA molecules. From the 5' RACE reads, TCRdb called clonotypes with MiXCR, one entry per CDR3 protein. The table lists some 34,000 distinct CDR3 sequences, nearly 10% of them singletons. This clonotype appeared many times. Its antigen is undetermined. The clonotype comes from an adult who was a healthcare worker with PCR-confirmed SARS-CoV-2 infection or an uninfected control (not recorded which). V is TRBV12-3 or TRBV12-4 and J is TRBJ2-2, with D perhaps given as TRBD1 or TRBD2 (5 bases each). The specimen was whole blood. The CDR3 spells CASSLRGGAGTGELFF. Here the CDR3 DNA reads TGTGCCAGCAGTCTACGGGGTGGGGCTGGGACCGGGGAGCTGTTTTTT.